Listed here are 7 T cell receptor beta chains from one sample, sequenced in a study of blood T cell repertoires in COVID-19 (dated by TCRdb to between 2020 and 2021). The library was built by means of the immunoSEQ multiplex PCR assay. Not all clones reach the TCRdb copy of this immuneACCESS table, which keeps in-frame sequences only. Checked studies attribute under half of the gap to unresolved V genes and leave the rest unexplained. The sample has 120,000 to 150,000 clones on record, around 84% of them singletons. The top ten clonotypes cover approximately 2.5% of the sample. What was sequenced was peripheral blood. These receptor sequences come from a human donor with acute or convalescent COVID-19. The donor label of this sample is uncertain.

This clone turned up a few times. The chain combines TRBV5-1 with TRBJ2-7; 12 bases are a match to TRBD2. Germline V CDR1 and CDR2: SGHRS, YFSETQ. This CDR3 has 14 amino acids. J gave up 5 bases and V 1 base, and 1 base lay outside the gene matches. CDR3 sequence reads: CASSLSSGGDEQYF. The CDR3 DNA sequence: TGCGCCAGCAGCTTGTCTAGCGGGGGGGACGAGCAGTACTTC.

This clone was recorded a few times. V is TRBV7-2 and J is TRBJ1-4, with TRBD1 matching over 9 bases. V trimming: 5 bases; J trimming: 8 bases; junction bases outside the gene matches: 6. This CDR3 spans 14 amino acids. CDR1 SGHTA and CDR2 FQGNSA come from the germline V gene. The CDR3 sequence: CASSPDRGGEKLFF. CDR3 nucleotides: TGTGCCAGCAGCCCGGACAGGGGAGGCGAAAAACTGTTTTTT.

J is TRBJ1-1 and V is TRBV6-2 or TRBV6-3; 7 bases are a match to TRBD1. The CDR3 spans 15 residues. V lost 5 bases to trimming and J lost 1 base; unmatched junction nucleotides: 7. Germline CDR1 MNHEY, CDR2 SVGEGT. The CDR3 DNA sequence: TGTGCCAGCAGTGCTCCGGGACAGAGGAACACTGAAGCTTTCTTT. This translates into CASSAPGQRNTEAFF.

The chain links TRBV19 to TRBJ2-1; 12 bases are a match to TRBD2. V lost 7 bases and J lost 7; bases outside the gene matches: 8. The CDR3 runs 15 residues. Germline assignment: CDR1 LNHDA and CDR2 SQIVND (reference sequence). The CDR3 nucleotides read TGTGCCAGTACCACCAGACTAGCGGGAGTAAATGAGCAGTTCTTC. Amino acid sequence: CASTTRLAGVNEQFF.

The chain uses TRBV10-3 and TRBJ1-5; possibly TRBD1 for D (6 bases). CDR3 length equals 14 residues. CDR1 ENHRY and CDR2 SYGVKD come from the germline V gene. The germline V and J ends were trimmed by 6 bases and 5 bases, with 14 bases remaining between them. CDR3 DNA: TGTGCCATCAGCCCCGGCAGGGGAGATCAGCCCCAGCATTTT. Amino acids: CAISPGRGDQPQHF.

This CDR3 reads CASSIGTGVNEKLFF. The CDR3 nucleotides are TGTGCCAGTAGCATCGGGACAGGCGTTAATGAAAAACTGTTTTTT. The rearrangement links TRBV19 to TRBJ1-4; 8 bases are a match to TRBD1. Germline V gives CDR1 LNHDA, CDR2 SQIVND (reference sequence). V shed 6 bases, J shed 4 bases, and the junction held 7 bases outside the gene matches. The CDR3 is 15 amino acids.

This sequence joins TRBV29-1 and TRBJ1-1; D is possibly TRBD1 (6 bases). Trimming shortened V by 4 bases and J by 9 bases, and 12 bases separated the two germline ends. Per germline, CDR1 SQVTM and CDR2 ANQGSEA. This CDR3 is built from 11 residues. Here the CDR3 DNA reads TGCAGCGTTGCACAGGGAATTCAAGCTTTCTTT. Translated: CSVAQGIQAFF.